This TCR beta chain is drawn from a study of shared clonotypes between healthy human individuals. Overall study context: Sampling drew on donors who were two women and a few men aged 18 to 49. Study findings and constraints: It was observed that 4% to 6% of naive CD4 clonotypes were shared across a handful of donors.

Some 27,000 T cell genomes, or approximately 190 ng DNA, went into the sorted-subset replicate PCRs. TCRdb's copy holds only in-frame clones and misses some; the assay was immunoSEQ multiplex PCR. The profile shows about 1,900,000 clones, roughly 94% of them singletons. Concerning this clone: Its specificity is unknown.

Terminally differentiated effector memory CD45RA+ cells were excluded from the naive CD8 cells, which were CD45RO-negative and positively selected for CCR7. Those who donated, Caucasian adults without exception, all lived in Nashville, Tennessee. J was trimmed by 6 bases and V by 2 bases; bases with no gene match: 11. Germline V CDR1 and CDR2: SGDLS, YYNGEE. The CDR3 length is 16 residues. The chain recombines TRBV9 with TRBJ2-1, with 7 nucleotides matching TRBD1. Specimen: naive CD8+ T cells sorted from blood. The receptor comes from a man aged 18 to 35 in good health. This chain's CDR3 is CASSVPRAGGSNEQFF. CDR3 DNA: TGTGCCAGCAGCGTCCCGAGGGCAGGGGGAAGCAATGAGCAGTTCTTC.